The entry below gives a single T cell receptor (beta chain) sequence along with its context. This sample stems from a study of blood T cell repertoires in COVID-19. Whole-study context: Collection of acute and convalescent COVID-19 samples took place in the United States, Italy and Spain.

Produced via immunoSEQ multiplex PCR; TCRdb's table is partial and in-frame only. The sample includes about 100,000 clones, roughly 87% of them seen just once. CDR3 size: 15 residues. Deletions cut 6 bases from V and 4 bases from J, with 17 bases between. Germline V CDR1 and CDR2: MNHNY, SVGAGI (reference sequence). The sequenced sample was peripheral blood. This TCR derives from a man in his thirties or forties in a cohort sampled during active COVID-19. This chain joins TRBV6-6 and TRBJ2-3, with TRBD2 as a possible D gene (5 bases). DNA for the CDR3: TGTGCCAGCAGAATCGGACCCGAGAGGGCAGATACGCAGTATTTT. Amino acids: CASRIGPERADTQYF.